One sample yielded the 23 T cell receptor beta chains listed below, sequenced in a study of T-cell memory formation after mild COVID-19. Each CDR3 protein gets one entry after TCRdb re-called the 5' RACE reads with MiXCR. Here the sample spans roughly 300,000 distinct CDR3 sequences, around 15% being singletons. Sequencing was performed on PBMCs or a T cell subset sorted from them (not recorded which). The receptors come from a man aged 18-30 years who had mild COVID-19 (a few samples of this study predate the infection). Cell type and time point are not known.

There are many counts of this clonotype. The genes are TRBV4-3 and TRBJ2-3; D may be TRBD2 (6 bases). Germline loops: CDR1 LGHNA, CDR2 YSLEER. Trimming cost V 1 base and J 0 bases, with 11 bases left between them. The CDR3 spans 16 residues. Here the CDR3 reads CASSQAGGASTDTQYF. The CDR3 DNA reads TGCGCCAGCAGCCAAGCTGGAGGGGCGAGCACAGATACGCAGTATTTT.

This clonotype occurred many times. A junction boundary mismatches the germline segment, possibly from a read error. The V gene is TRBV20-1, the J gene TRBJ2-5; 7 bases map to TRBD2. CDR1 is DFQATT and CDR2 is SNEGSKA in the germline V gene (reference sequence). CDR3 size: 15 residues. CDR3 loop: CSARERGVNQETQYF. DNA of the CDR3: TGCAGTGCCAGAGAGCGGGGAGTAAACCAAGAGACCCAGTACTTC.

This chain links TRBV2 with TRBJ1-2, with 12 bases that match TRBD1. This CDR3 is 14 amino acids long. V gave up 6 bases and J gave up 8 bases; unmatched junction bases: 7. Germline CDR1 SNHLY, CDR2 FYNNEI. In DNA, the CDR3 is TGTGCCAGCAGGAAGGGACAGGGGGCAGGAGGCTACACCTTC. This codes for CASRKGQGAGGYTF.

This clonotype was counted a few times. The chain recombines TRBV6-2 or TRBV6-3 with TRBJ2-4; D is perhaps TRBD2 (6 bases). The V end lost 10 bases, the J end lost 0 bases, and 16 bases lay between the germline ends. CDR3 length equals 15 residues. Looked up from germline, CDR1 is MNHEY and CDR2 is SVGEGT. As DNA, the CDR3 is TGTGCCATCCGACATCCGGGACTAGCCAAAAACATTCAGTACTTC. Translation gives CAIRHPGLAKNIQYF.

This clonotype has just a few counts. The chain joins TRBV28 to TRBJ2-3, with D unclear. CDR1 and CDR2 (germline): MDHEN, SYDVKM. The length of the CDR3 is 16 residues. V was cut by 1 base and J by 2 bases, with 13 bases left in between. The CDR3 DNA is TGTGCCAGCAGTTTATTCACAGCTGTTCTCACAGATACGCAGTATTTT. It is translated as CASSLFTAVLTDTQYF.

This clonotype was found many times. This rearrangement joins TRBV5-8 to TRBJ2-1, with D tentatively TRBD2 (6 bases). V gave up 2 bases and J gave up 1 base, with 13 bases separating them. The CDR3 is 16 residues long. Germline assignment: CDR1 SGHTS and CDR2 YDEGEE. DNA for the CDR3: TGTGCCAGCAGCTTTTTCCGGGGGAATTCCTACAATGAGCAGTTCTTC. It encodes CASSFFRGNSYNEQFF.

The rearrangement links TRBV12-3 or TRBV12-4 to TRBJ2-5, with 7 bases fitting TRBD1. J gave up 5 bases and V 3 bases, and 3 bases lay outside the gene matches. This CDR3 is 13 amino acids long. CDR3 coding DNA: TGTGCCAGCAGTTTCGTCAGGGGGGAGACCCAGTACTTC. Its protein product is CASSFVRGETQYF.

V is TRBV6-2 or TRBV6-3 and J is TRBJ2-7; D is perhaps TRBD1 (6 bases). This CDR3 is 16 amino acids long. CDR1 and CDR2 from the germline V gene are MNHEY and SVGEGT. V gave up 0 bases and J gave up 0 bases, with 12 bases separating them. The DNA of the CDR3 is TGTGCCAGCAGTTACTCGCTGGCAGGGGCCTCCTACGAGCAGTACGTC. This translates into CASSYSLAGASYEQYV.

This clonotype showed up many times. The chain recombines TRBV30 with TRBJ1-4; D is possibly TRBD1 (6 bases). Germline assignment: CDR1 GTSNPN and CDR2 SVGIG (reference sequence). This CDR3 comprises 14 residues. The germline V and J ends were trimmed by 2 bases and 8 bases, with 15 bases remaining between them. CDR3 residues: CAWSMEGEREKLFF. DNA of the CDR3: TGTGCCTGGAGTATGGAGGGGGAGAGGGAAAAACTGTTTTTT.

CDR3 sequence: CASSGPSGGAEETQYF. Written as DNA, the CDR3 is TGTGCCAGCAGCGGCCCTAGCGGGGGGGCGGAGGAGACCCAGTACTTC. J is TRBJ2-5 and V is TRBV9; 12 nucleotides match TRBD2. Germline loops: CDR1 SGDLS, CDR2 YYNGEE. V trimming: 3 bases; J trimming: 5 bases; junction bases outside the gene matches: 8. The CDR3 covers 16 residues. The whole variable domain, filled in from reference TRBV9 and TRBJ2-5, reads DSGVTQTPKHLITATGQRVTLRCSPRSGDLSVYWYQQSLDQGLQFLIQYYNGEERAKGNILERFSAQQFPDLHSELNLSSLELGDSALYFCASSGPSGGAEETQYFGPGTRLLVL.

This clonotype occurred a few times. This chain connects TRBV11-2 to TRBJ2-1, with TRBD2 matching over 11 bases. The CDR3 spans 15 residues. Germline V gene sequence: CDR1 SGHAT, CDR2 FQNNGV. Unmatched junction bases numbered 8, after V lost 4 bases and J lost 9 bases. The CDR3 DNA follows: TGTGCCAGCAGCTCACTAGCGGGGGCCGTCGGTGAGCAGTTCTTC. It translates to CASSSLAGAVGEQFF.

A few counts support this clonotype. The chain has TRBV4-1 and TRBJ2-3; 8 bases line up with TRBD2. Germline CDR1 and CDR2: MGHRA and YSYEKL. V was clipped by 4 bases and J by 2 bases; unmatched bases: 11. The CDR3 loop spans 17 amino acids. CDR3 DNA: TGCGCCAGCAGCCCTCGGGGGGGTTTTTCCGTCACAGATACGCAGTATTTT. It is translated as CASSPRGGFSVTDTQYF.

This clonotype has a handful of counts. The J gene is TRBJ2-7, the V gene TRBV28; possibly TRBD1 for D (5 bases). The ends were cut back, 5 bases at V and 1 base at J, with 9 bases in the middle. This CDR3 is built from 13 residues. Germline V lookup: CDR1 MDHEN, CDR2 SYDVKM. DNA for the CDR3: TGTGCCAGCAGTCTCAGGGTTTCCTACGAGCAGTACGTC. Translated: CASSLRVSYEQYV.

The chain uses TRBV6-1 and TRBJ2-4; the D is unclear. Trimming pared 8 bases from V and 1 base from J, leaving 15 bases between. CDR3 length: 15 residues. The germline V gene has CDR1 MNHNS and CDR2 SASEGT. CDR3 nucleotide sequence: TGTGCCAGCGTCTTTGGGCTTGACGCCAAAAACATTCAGTACTTC. This gives the protein CASVFGLDAKNIQYF.

This clonotype has more than one count but fewer than ten. V and J are TRBV20-1 and TRBJ2-3, with 8 positions matching TRBD1. With 3 bases clipped from V and 5 bases from J, the junction kept 7 bases outside the gene matches. The CDR3 has 14 residues. CDR1 is DFQATT and CDR2 is SNEGSKA in the germline V gene (reference sequence). CDR3 DNA: TGCAGTGCTAGTCAAGGACAGGGTGTAGATACGCAGTATTTT. Translating it yields CSASQGQGVDTQYF.

The chain couples TRBV27 to TRBJ2-1; TRBD1 might be the D (6 bases). V was trimmed by 2 bases and J by 12 bases, leaving 11 bases between them. In germline, CDR1 is MNHEY, CDR2 SMNVEV (reference sequence). This CDR3 has 12 residues. CDR3 amino acids: CASSLIGGWQFF. The CDR3 DNA reads as TGTGCCAGCAGTTTAATAGGGGGATGGCAGTTCTTC.

This chain connects TRBV12-3 or TRBV12-4 to TRBJ2-2; D perhaps matches TRBD1 (5 bases). The length of the CDR3 is 15 residues. V lost 1 base, J lost 4 bases, and 10 bases lay in between. The CDR3 is CASSLDRYRTGELFF. For the CDR3, the DNA is TGTGCCAGCAGTTTAGACAGGTACCGCACCGGGGAGCTGTTTTTT.

This clonotype was picked up one time. This chain connects TRBV12-5 to TRBJ1-3; tentatively, D is TRBD1 (5 bases). Trimming took off 0 bases at V and 6 bases at J, with 15 bases between the two ends. Germline V gene data show CDR1 as LGHNT and CDR2 as FRNRAP. The CDR3 runs 16 residues. The DNA of the CDR3 is TGTGCTAGTGGTTTGGTTTCTCGACAGACTCTAAACACCATATATTTT. This gives the protein CASGLVSRQTLNTIYF.

The chain joins TRBV14 to TRBJ2-7, with D perhaps assigned TRBD1 or TRBD2 (5 bases each). V was cut by 0 bases and J by 5 bases, with 17 bases left in between. Germline CDR1 SGHDN, CDR2 FVKESK. The CDR3 length is 16 residues. The CDR3 here is CASSQDRSGRVDEQYF. DNA for the CDR3: TGTGCCAGCAGCCAAGATCGATCGGGACGCGTGGACGAGCAGTACTTC.

This clonotype was counted a few times. V is TRBV7-9 and J is TRBJ2-5; D perhaps matches TRBD2 (5 bases). V lost 2 bases to trimming and J lost 5 bases, with 21 bases between them. Germline V gene sequence: CDR1 SEHNR, CDR2 FQNEAQ (reference sequence). The CDR3 loop spans 17 amino acids. In DNA form, the CDR3 reads TGTGCCAGCAGCTTACCCGCAGGCCGGGGTCTTTGGGAGACCCAGTACTTC. Its protein is CASSLPAGRGLWETQYF.

Only a few counts were recorded for this clonotype. This chain connects TRBV4-2 to TRBJ2-7; D is ambiguous. The germline CDR1 and CDR2 sequences are LGHNA and YNFKEQ. The V gene lost 4 bases and the J gene lost 3 bases, with 7 bases spanning the gap. This CDR3 is 12 amino acids long. Here the CDR3 reads CASSPELYEQYV. The DNA for the CDR3 is TGTGCCAGCAGCCCGGAGCTCTACGAGCAGTACGTC.

V is TRBV18 and J is TRBJ2-7; D not certain. CDR1 KGHSH and CDR2 LQKENI come from the germline V gene. The CDR3 spans 11 residues. Written as DNA, the CDR3 is TGTGGCAGCTCACCACGGAACGAGCAGTACGTC. Its translation is CGSSPRNEQYV.

The genes are TRBV7-9 and TRBJ1-2, with D uncertain. This CDR3 region has 13 residues. Between the trimmed V and J ends, which lost 1 base and 8 bases, there was a span of 11 bases. CDR1 is SEHNR, CDR2 FQNEAQ, per germline (reference sequence). This CDR3 reads CASSLVHLGGYTF. CDR3 sequence (DNA): TGTGCCAGCAGCTTAGTCCATTTGGGGGGCTACACCTTC. Full variable domain (outside the CDR3, taken from reference TRBV7-9 and TRBJ1-2): DTGVSQNPRHKITKRGQNVTFRCDPISEHNRLYWYRQTLGQGPEFLTYFQNEAQLEKSRLLSDRFSAERPKGSFSTLEIQRTEQGDSAMYLCASSLVHLGGYTFGSGTRLTVV.